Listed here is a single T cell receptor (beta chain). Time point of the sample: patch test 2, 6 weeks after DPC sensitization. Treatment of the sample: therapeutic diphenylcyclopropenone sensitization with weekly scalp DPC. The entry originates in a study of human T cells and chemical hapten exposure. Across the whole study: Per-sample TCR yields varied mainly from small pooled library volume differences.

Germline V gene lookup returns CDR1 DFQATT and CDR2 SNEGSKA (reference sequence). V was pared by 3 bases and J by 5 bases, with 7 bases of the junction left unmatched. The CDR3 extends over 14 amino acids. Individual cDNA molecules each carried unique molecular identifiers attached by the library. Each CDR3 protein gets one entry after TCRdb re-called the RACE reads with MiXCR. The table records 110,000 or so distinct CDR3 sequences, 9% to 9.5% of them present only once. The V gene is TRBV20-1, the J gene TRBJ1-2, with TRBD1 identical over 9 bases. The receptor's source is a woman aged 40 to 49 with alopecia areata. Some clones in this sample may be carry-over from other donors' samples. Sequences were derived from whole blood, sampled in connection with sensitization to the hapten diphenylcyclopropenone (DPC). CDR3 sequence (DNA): TGCAGTGCTAGCCCCGCCGGGACAGGGTATGGCTACACCTTC. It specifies CSASPAGTGYGYTF.